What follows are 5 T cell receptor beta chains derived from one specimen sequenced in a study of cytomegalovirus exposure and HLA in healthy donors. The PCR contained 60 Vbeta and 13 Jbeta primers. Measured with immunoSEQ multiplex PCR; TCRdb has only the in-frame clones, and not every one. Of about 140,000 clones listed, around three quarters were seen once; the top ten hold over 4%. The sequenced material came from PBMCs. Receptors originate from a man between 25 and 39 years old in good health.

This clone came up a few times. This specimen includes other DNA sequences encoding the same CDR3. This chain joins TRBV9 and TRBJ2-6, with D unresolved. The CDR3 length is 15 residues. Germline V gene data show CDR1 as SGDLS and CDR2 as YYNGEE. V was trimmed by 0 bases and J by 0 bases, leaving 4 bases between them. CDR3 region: CASSVVSSGANVLTF. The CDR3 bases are TGTGCCAGCAGCGTAGTGAGCTCTGGGGCCAACGTCCTGACTTTC.

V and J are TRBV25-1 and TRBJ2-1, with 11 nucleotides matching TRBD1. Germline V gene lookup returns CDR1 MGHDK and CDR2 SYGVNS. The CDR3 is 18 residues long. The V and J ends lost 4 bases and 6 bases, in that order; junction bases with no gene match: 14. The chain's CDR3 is CASSGHDPGTGGVNEQFF. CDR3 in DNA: TGTGCCAGCAGTGGCCACGATCCCGGGACAGGGGGAGTCAATGAGCAGTTCTTC. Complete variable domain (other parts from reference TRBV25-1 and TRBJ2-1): EADIYQTPRYLVIGTGKKITLECSQTMGHDKMYWYQQDPGMELHLIHYSYGVNSTEKGDLSSESTVSRIRTEHFPLTLESARPSHTSQYLCASSGHDPGTGGVNEQFFGPGTRLTVL.

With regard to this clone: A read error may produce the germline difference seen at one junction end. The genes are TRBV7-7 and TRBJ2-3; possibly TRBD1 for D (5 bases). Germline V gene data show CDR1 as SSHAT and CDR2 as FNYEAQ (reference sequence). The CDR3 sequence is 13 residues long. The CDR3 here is CASSLERGDTQYF. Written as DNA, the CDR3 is TGTGCTAGCAGCTTAGAAAGGGGAGATACGCAGTATTTT. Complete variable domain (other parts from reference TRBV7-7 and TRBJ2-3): GAGVSQSPRYKVTKRGQDVTLRCDPISSHATLYWYQQALGQGPEFLTYFNYEAQPDKSGLPSDRFSAERPEGSISTLTIQRTEQRDSAMYRCASSLERGDTQYFGPGTRLTVL.

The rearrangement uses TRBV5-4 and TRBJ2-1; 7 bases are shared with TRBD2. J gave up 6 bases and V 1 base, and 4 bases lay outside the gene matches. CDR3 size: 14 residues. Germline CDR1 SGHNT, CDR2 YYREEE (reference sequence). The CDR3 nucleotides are TGTGCCAGCAGCTTGAACGCGGGAGCCAATGAGCAGTTCTTC. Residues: CASSLNAGANEQFF.

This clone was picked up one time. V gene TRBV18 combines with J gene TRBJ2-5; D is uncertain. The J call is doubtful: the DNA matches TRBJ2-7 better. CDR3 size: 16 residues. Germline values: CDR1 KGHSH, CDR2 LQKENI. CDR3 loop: CASSAETGGSSYEQYF. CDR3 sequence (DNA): TGTGCCAGCTCAGCCGAGACCGGCGGAAGCTCCTACGAGCAGTACTTC.